The 16 T cell receptor beta chains in this list originate from one sample, sequenced in a study of OX40 agonist ivuxolimab in advanced cancers. The library was obtained by the immunoSEQ multiplex PCR assay. In TCRdb, the immuneACCESS table is reduced to in-frame sequences with V and J assigned. These tables do not hold every clone; where another copy was compared, an unresolved V gene accounts for under half, and the others remain unexplained. Here the sample has some 70,000 clones; 80% to 90% occur a single time. Jointly, the top ten make up 2% to 2.5% of the sample. The specimen was CD4+ or CD8+ T cells sorted from blood, collected in a trial of the OX40 agonist ivuxolimab. These receptors were taken from an adult with an advanced solid tumor such as melanoma, head and neck, liver or kidney cancer.

The chain combines TRBV6-4 with TRBJ2-3; D gene ambiguous. Trimming took off 6 bases at V and 1 base at J, with 5 bases between the two ends. This CDR3 comprises 12 residues. Germline assignment: CDR1 MRHNA and CDR2 SNTAGT. The CDR3 DNA sequence: TGTGCCAGCAGCGATCGCACAGATACGCAGTATTTT. It yields the protein CASSDRTDTQYF.

The J gene is TRBJ1-1, the V gene TRBV28; 8 bases are a match to TRBD1. The CDR3 is made up of 13 amino acids. V lost 6 bases and J lost 10; bases outside the gene matches: 10. Germline CDR1 reads MDHEN; CDR2 reads SYDVKM. In DNA form, the CDR3 reads TGTGCCAGCAGGTTCCCGGGACAGGTGGGAGCTTTCTTT. The encoded protein is CASRFPGQVGAFF.

The chain couples TRBV19 to TRBJ1-1; no definite D call. This CDR3 is built from 11 residues. With 8 bases removed from V and 4 bases from J, the gap between germline ends came to 8 bases. CDR1 and CDR2 from the germline V gene are LNHDA and SQIVND (reference sequence). CDR3 region: CASLGSTEAFF. CDR3 nucleotides: TGTGCCAGTCTTGGGAGCACTGAAGCTTTCTTT.

The V call is TRBV30, the J call TRBJ1-3, with 7 positions matching TRBD1. The J segment lost 4 bases and the V segment lost 0 bases, leaving 6 bases of the junction unmatched. The CDR3 contains 15 residues. CDR1 and CDR2 (germline): GTSNPN, SVGIG (reference sequence). The CDR3 region is CAWSVEGAMGNTIYF. The CDR3 DNA follows: TGTGCCTGGAGTGTAGAGGGGGCAATGGGAAACACCATATATTTT.

The rearrangement links TRBV6-6 to TRBJ1-4; no firm D call. Germline CDR1 MNHNY, CDR2 SVGAGI (reference sequence). The CDR3 is 14 residues long. V was cut by 4 bases and J by 4 bases, with 10 bases left in between. CDR3 sequence reads: CASSFEEINEKLFF. The CDR3 DNA reads as TGTGCCAGCAGTTTCGAAGAGATTAATGAAAAACTGTTTTTT.

J is TRBJ1-2 and V is TRBV2; weak D call: TRBD1 (6 bases). The CDR3 extends over 12 amino acids. Germline V gene sequence: CDR1 SNHLY, CDR2 FYNNEI. Trimming pared 11 bases from V and 6 bases from J, leaving 16 bases between. The CDR3 loop reads CAARTDGHGYTF. The CDR3 region has the DNA TGTGCCGCCCGGACAGACGGGCATGGCTACACCTTC.

CDR3: CASRVVPGQSLETQYF. DNA of the CDR3: TGCGCCAGCAGAGTCGTGCCAGGACAATCTTTAGAGACCCAGTACTTC. The rearrangement uses TRBV5-1 and TRBJ2-5; D perhaps matches TRBD1 (5 bases). Germline CDR1 and CDR2: SGHRS and YFSETQ. The ends were cut back, 5 bases at V and 4 bases at J, with 21 bases in the middle. The CDR3 spans 16 residues. Full variable domain (missing parts from reference TRBV5-1 and TRBJ2-5): KAGVTQTPRYLIKTRGQQVTLSCSPISGHRSVSWYQQTPGQGLQFLFEYFSETQRNKGNFPGRFSGRQFSNSRSEMNVSTLELGDSALYLCASRVVPGQSLETQYFGPGTRLLVL.

The chain links TRBV7-2 to TRBJ2-7; 12 bases agree with TRBD2. Germline V gene data show CDR1 as SGHTA and CDR2 as FQGNSA. With V trimmed by 6 bases and J by 2 bases, 2 bases remained unmatched. This CDR3 region has 14 residues. The CDR3 DNA reads TGTGCCAGCAGTCGGACTAGCGGGGCCTACGAGCAGTACTTC. Translating it yields CASSRTSGAYEQYF.

The chain links TRBV18 to TRBJ1-2, with TRBD1 as a possible D gene (5 bases). There are 14 residues in the CDR3. The germline V gene encodes CDR1 KGHSH and CDR2 LQKENI. Trimming pared 6 bases from V and 8 bases from J, leaving 19 bases between. In nucleotides, the CDR3 is TGTGCCAGCTCTCCGGACACTAGATCGGTAGGCTACACCTTC. Translation gives CASSPDTRSVGYTF.

This sequence joins TRBV7-8 and TRBJ2-4, with 9 bases aligning to TRBD1. After removal of 4 bases from V and 10 bases from J, the junction contained 8 bases not matched to a gene. This CDR3 is 14 amino acids long. Per germline, CDR1 SGHVS and CDR2 FQNEAQ. CDR3 in DNA: TGTGCCAGCAGCTCCGAGGGACAGGGTATAATTCAGTACTTC. It is translated as CASSSEGQGIIQYF. Combining the CDR3 with reference TRBV7-8 and TRBJ2-4 gives the whole variable domain GAGVSQSPRYKVAKRGQDVALRCDPISGHVSLFWYQQALGQGPEFLTYFQNEAQLDKSGLPSDRFFAERPEGSVSTLKIQRTQQEDSAVYLCASSSEGQGIIQYFGAGTRLSVL.

This rearrangement joins TRBV29-1 to TRBJ1-1; 7 nucleotides match TRBD1. Germline-derived CDR1 and CDR2 are SQVTM and ANQGSEA. Unmatched junction bases numbered 4, after V lost 5 bases and J lost 1 base. There are 13 residues in the CDR3. In DNA form, the CDR3 reads TGCAGCGTTCAGGGGGGCCCGAACACTGAAGCTTTCTTT. It specifies CSVQGGPNTEAFF.

The chain couples TRBV4-1 to TRBJ2-4, with D possibly being TRBD1 (5 bases). CDR1 and CDR2 (germline): MGHRA, YSYEKL. V lost 1 base, J lost 0 bases, and 10 bases lay in between. CDR3 length: 16 residues. CDR3 amino acids: CASSQGGRVAKNIQYF. CDR3 sequence (DNA): TGCGCCAGCAGCCAAGGGGGCAGAGTAGCCAAAAACATTCAGTACTTC.

The CDR3 coding sequence is TGTGCCAGCAGTGAAGGGCAGGAGGGGAATAGCAATCAGCCCCAGCATTTT. Its protein is CASSEGQEGNSNQPQHF. The J gene is TRBJ1-5, the V gene TRBV2, with D perhaps TRBD1 (5 bases). CDR1 is SNHLY and CDR2 is FYNNEI in the germline V gene. The CDR3 runs 17 residues. V was pared by 1 base and J by 0 bases, with 13 bases between.

This clone showed up just once. V gene TRBV4-1 combines with J gene TRBJ2-1; 11 bases map to TRBD2. Germline loops: CDR1 MGHRA, CDR2 YSYEKL. The CDR3 has 17 residues. V shed 7 bases and J 1 base; nucleotides not matched to a gene: 9. CDR3: CASNPAGTSGSYNEQFF. CDR3 bases: TGCGCCAGCAACCCCGCTGGGACTAGCGGTTCCTACAATGAGCAGTTCTTC.

The chain has TRBV4-3 and TRBJ1-4; D perhaps matches TRBD1 (5 bases). CDR3 length: 18 residues. Germline V gives CDR1 LGHNA, CDR2 YSLEER. V lost 4 bases and J 6 bases, leaving 24 bases between the germline ends. CDR3 region: CASSPSGTLKAGDEKLFF. In nucleotides, the CDR3 is TGCGCCAGCAGCCCAAGTGGGACCCTTAAAGCGGGGGATGAAAAACTGTTTTTT.

This clone was picked up a small number of times. The chain employs TRBV2 and TRBJ1-4; D remains ambiguous. CDR1 and CDR2 from the germline V gene are SNHLY and FYNNEI. The V gene lost 6 bases and the J gene lost 8 bases, with 16 bases spanning the gap. The CDR3 extends over 14 amino acids. CDR3 in DNA: TGTGCCAGCAGGGGTTCGGAGACCGGCGAAAAACTGTTTTTT. This codes for CASRGSETGEKLFF.